The clone carrying this T cell receptor beta chain came up many times. Its antigen is not known. Relying on iRepertoire HTBI primers and Arm-PCR of CDR3 regions, the team built TCR beta libraries. TCRdb used MiXCR to reprocess the multiplex PCR reads, holding one entry per CDR3 protein. This table has under 450,000 distinct CDR3 sequences, 12% appearing once. V was trimmed by 4 bases and J by 7 bases, leaving 18 bases between them. CDR1 is SGHKS and CDR2 is YYEKEE in the germline V gene (reference sequence). The CDR3 length is 15 residues. This sample stems from a study of regulatory T cells in long-lasting Graves disease. Study-level points and caveats: TRBV28, TRBJ1-2 and TRBJ2-5 emerged as the favored segments in persistent disease. A reduction in accuracy may have resulted from the small sample size. Clonotypes that were public and shared totalled approximately 2,800 in persistent patients versus 750 to 1,000 in new patients. Thyroid tissue went unstudied; only peripheral blood was examined.

The time point denotes: newly diagnosed GD, antithyroid drugs for less than 3 months. The TCR library was made from RNA that had been extracted from PBMCs in TRIzol. These data were likewise used in another study, on T cells in Graves' hyperthyroidism and ophthalmopathy.

The clonotype originates from a woman under 30 with Graves disease. The sample consisted of peripheral blood mononuclear cells (PBMCs), taken at new diagnosis, from a patient treated with antithyroid drugs. The chain is built from TRBV5-5 and TRBJ1-5, with no clear D. The CDR3 sequence is CASSPREGWEQPQHF. CDR3 DNA: TGTGCCAGCAGCCCGAGGGAGGGATGGGAACAGCCCCAGCATTTT.